These T cell receptor beta chains were read from a single sample in a study of blood T cell repertoires in COVID-19. TCRdb keeps only in-frame clones here, not all; method: immunoSEQ multiplex PCR. This table has roughly 120,000 clones, 60% to 85% appearing once. The sequencing sample was made of peripheral blood. The receptor source for this set is a man between 65 and 85 years old with acute or convalescent COVID-19. Each CDR3 is given with its conserved first and last residue. A D gene is named only where the DNA matches it firmly. Where a row states a size, it is once, few, many or the class of an expanded clone; other rows omit it.

CDR3,DNA,D,J,size,V
CASSAIDGAEQYF,TGTGCCAGCAGCGCCATCGACGGAGCCGAGCAGTACTTC,NA,TRBJ2-7,NA,TRBV9
CASSSDSRRNSPLHF,TGTGCCAGCAGCTCGGACAGCCGAAGAAATTCACCCCTCCACTTT,NA,TRBJ1-6,NA,TRBV7-3
CASRPGTSGTSSYNEQFF,TGTGCCAGCAGACCCGGGACTAGCGGAACGAGCTCCTACAATGAGCAGTTCTTC,TRBD2,TRBJ2-1,NA,TRBV28
CASSESGDYNSYEQYF,TGTGCCAGCAGTGAATCCGGGGACTATAACTCCTACGAGCAGTACTTC,TRBD2,TRBJ2-7,NA,TRBV25-1
CASSVDGDSYNEQFF,TGCGCCAGCAGCGTAGACGGGGACTCCTACAATGAGCAGTTCTTC,NA,TRBJ2-1,NA,TRBV5-1
CASSERGPQGGTEAFF,TGTGCCAGCAGTGAGAGGGGACCCCAGGGGGGCACTGAAGCTTTCTTT,TRBD1,TRBJ1-1,NA,TRBV27
CASSAGRPSGANVLTF,TGCGCCAGCAGCGCGGGACGACCCTCTGGGGCCAACGTCCTGACTTTC,NA,TRBJ2-6,few,TRBV5-1
CATSSQGKDTQYF,TGTGCCACCAGCTCGCAGGGGAAAGATACGCAGTATTTT,NA,TRBJ2-3,NA,TRBV15
CASSYKGQGFYGYTF,TGTGCCAGCAGTTACAAGGGACAGGGGTTCTATGGCTACACCTTC,TRBD1,TRBJ1-2,NA,TRBV6-5
CASSYGTSGGPRTDTQYF,TGTGCCAGCAGCTACGGGACTAGCGGGGGCCCCAGGACGGATACGCAGTATTTT,TRBD2,TRBJ2-3,NA,TRBV11-2
CSVAGEILDEQFF,TGCAGCGTTGCGGGGGAAATACTGGATGAGCAGTTCTTC,NA,TRBJ2-1,NA,TRBV29-1
CAWSKESRYEQYF,TGTGCCTGGAGTAAGGAGTCCCGCTACGAGCAGTACTTC,NA,TRBJ2-7,once,TRBV30
CASSQGQTRYEQYF,TGTGCCAGCAGCCAAGGACAGACGCGTTACGAGCAGTACTTC,NA,TRBJ2-7,NA,TRBV14
CASSPGQGLSNQPQHF,TGTGCCAGCAGCCCCGGGCAGGGGTTAAGCAATCAGCCCCAGCATTTT,NA,TRBJ1-5,NA,TRBV7-8
CASSQMGTSLGPWGDEQYF,TGTGCCAGCAGCCAAATGGGGACTAGCCTGGGCCCCTGGGGCGACGAGCAGTACTTC,TRBD2,TRBJ2-7,NA,TRBV14
CASSLGGWGELDNSPLHF,TGTGCCAGCAGCTTGGGGGGTTGGGGGGAACTAGATAATTCACCCCTCCACTTT,NA,TRBJ1-6,NA,TRBV5-4
CASRSRDRGLETQYF,TGTGCCAGCAGGAGCCGGGACAGGGGGCTAGAGACCCAGTACTTC,TRBD1,TRBJ2-5,NA,TRBV2
CASGGAPGTSGGRSYNEQFF,TGTGCCAGCGGAGGGGCACCCGGGACTAGCGGGGGCCGCTCCTACAATGAGCAGTTCTTC,TRBD2,TRBJ2-1,NA,TRBV2
CASSQAGESYEQYF,TGTGCCAGCAGCCAAGCAGGGGAATCCTACGAGCAGTACTTC,NA,TRBJ2-7,NA,TRBV3-1/TRBV3-2
CATSDPSGEGTEAFF,TGTGCCACCAGTGATCCATCCGGGGAGGGCACTGAAGCTTTCTTT,NA,TRBJ1-1,NA,TRBV24-1
CASSLAGGRGQPQHF,TGTGCCAGCAGCTTAGCGGGCGGGAGGGGCCAGCCCCAGCATTTT,NA,TRBJ1-5,NA,TRBV7-2
CASSMLSGGHNEQFF,TGTGCCAGTAGTATGCTTAGCGGCGGTCACAATGAGCAGTTCTTC,NA,TRBJ2-1,NA,TRBV19
CASSLTPGSTDTQYF,TGTGCCAGCAGCTTAACCCCCGGTAGCACAGATACGCAGTATTTT,NA,TRBJ2-3,NA,TRBV11-1
CASSPIVGSSYNEQFF,TGCGCCAGCAGCCCCATTGTGGGGAGCTCCTACAATGAGCAGTTCTTC,NA,TRBJ2-1,NA,TRBV5-1
CASSRRGRPFTEAFF,TGTGCCAGCAGCCGGCGGGGCCGTCCCTTCACTGAAGCTTTCTTT,NA,TRBJ1-1,NA,TRBV6-5
CASSYQGQGGEKLFF,TGTGCCAGCAGTTACCAGGGACAGGGGGGAGAAAAACTGTTTTTT,TRBD1,TRBJ1-4,NA,TRBV6-5
CASRPPTATNEKLFF,TGTGCCAGCAGACCTCCAACGGCAACTAATGAAAAACTGTTTTTT,NA,TRBJ1-4,NA,TRBV6-5
CASSKGTGNTEAFF,TGTGCCAGCAGCAAAGGGACAGGGAACACTGAAGCTTTCTTT,NA,TRBJ1-1,NA,TRBV21-1
CASSRPETGETDTQYF,TGCGCCAGCAGCCGTCCAGAGACAGGGGAAACAGATACGCAGTATTTT,TRBD1,TRBJ2-3,NA,TRBV5-1
CASSFDRGQYYEQYF,TGTGCCAGCAGCTTTGACAGGGGGCAATACTACGAGCAGTACTTC,TRBD1,TRBJ2-7,NA,TRBV7-2
CASSYMEATDTQYF,TGTGCCAGCAGTTACATGGAGGCCACAGATACGCAGTATTTT,NA,TRBJ2-3,NA,TRBV6-5
CASSLAGGSTDTQYF,TGTGCCAGCAGCTTAGCGGGGGGGAGCACAGATACGCAGTATTTT,TRBD2,TRBJ2-3,once,TRBV7-8
CASSLGGLDEKLFF,TGTGCCAGCAGCTTGGGAGGGCTGGATGAAAAACTGTTTTTT,NA,TRBJ1-4,NA,TRBV5-4
CASSLYAGGTLDEQFF,TGTGCCAGCAGCTTATATGCGGGGGGTACGCTGGATGAGCAGTTCTTC,TRBD2,TRBJ2-1,NA,TRBV7-9
CSASSAGEPTDTQYF,TGCAGTGCTAGTTCAGCGGGGGAACCCACAGATACGCAGTATTTT,TRBD2,TRBJ2-3,few,TRBV20-1
CASSRGTGGTEAFF,TGTGCCAGCAGTCGGGGGACAGGGGGCACTGAAGCTTTCTTT,TRBD1,TRBJ1-1,NA,TRBV6-1
CASSPTNSGTEAFF,TGCGCCAGCAGCCCGACAAATTCAGGGACTGAAGCTTTCTTT,NA,TRBJ1-1,NA,TRBV5-1
CASSLTRNTEAFF,TGCGCCAGCAGCTTGACCAGGAACACTGAAGCTTTCTTT,NA,TRBJ1-1,few,TRBV5-1
CASSSLGASGANVLTF,TGTGCCAGCAGTTCCCTGGGGGCCTCTGGGGCCAACGTCCTGACTTTC,NA,TRBJ2-6,NA,TRBV6-6
CASSQRTSGIEHTGELFF,TGCGCCAGCAGCCAAAGGACTAGCGGGATAGAGCACACCGGGGAGCTGTTTTTT,TRBD2,TRBJ2-2,NA,TRBV5-1
CASSYKPSNQPQHF,TGTGCCAGCAGTTACAAGCCTAGCAATCAGCCCCAGCATTTT,NA,TRBJ1-5,NA,TRBV6-6
CASSWTGANEKLFF,TGTGCCAGCAGCTGGACAGGGGCGAATGAAAAACTGTTTTTT,TRBD1,TRBJ1-4,once,TRBV6-6
CSASSVQNQPQHF,TGCAGTGCTAGTTCAGTACAGAATCAGCCCCAGCATTTT,NA,TRBJ1-5,once,TRBV20-1
CSVGEYGIGDTEAFF,TGCAGCGTGGGAGAGTACGGGATAGGAGACACTGAAGCTTTCTTT,NA,TRBJ1-1,few,TRBV29-1
CASSYGLGQRNTEAFF,TGTGCCAGCAGTTACGGGTTGGGACAGCGAAACACTGAAGCTTTCTTT,TRBD1,TRBJ1-1,NA,TRBV6-5
CASSYRLAGVREQFF,TGTGCCAGCAGTTACCGACTAGCGGGAGTTAGGGAGCAGTTCTTC,TRBD2,TRBJ2-1,NA,TRBV28
CASRPTGYTEAFF,TGTGCCAGCCGCCCGACAGGATACACTGAAGCTTTCTTT,NA,TRBJ1-1,NA,TRBV25-1
CASSLAYRGNQPQHF,TGTGCCAGCAGCTTAGCCTACAGGGGGAATCAGCCCCAGCATTTT,TRBD1,TRBJ1-5,NA,TRBV7-2
CASSNAGTQPQHF,TGTGCCAGCAGCAACGCCGGTACTCAGCCCCAGCATTTT,NA,TRBJ1-5,NA,TRBV3-1/TRBV3-2